This TCR beta chain derives from a study of CD8+CD57+ T cells in acquired aplastic anemia. Notes on the study in general: A significant difference in CD8+ Simpson's diversity between patients and controls was not found.

This clonotype was counted between two and nine times. The antigen is unknown. TCR beta VDJ combinations and CDR3 sequences were profiled from genomic DNA. TCRdb reprocessed the reads with MiXCR, giving one entry per CDR3 protein. Of around 170,000 distinct CDR3 sequences in the sample, approximately 48% were seen once. Whoever was chosen for sequencing had shown CD8+CD57+ cell expansion by flow cytometry. This receptor was taken from a human donor with aplastic anemia. Sequencing input: sorted CD4+, CD8+, or CD8+CD57+ T cells (not recorded which) from PBMCs.

CDR3: CATSRDRLTGGSEQYF. In DNA, the CDR3 is TGTGCCACCAGCAGGGATCGGTTAACAGGGGGGTCCGAGCAGTACTTC. V is TRBV15 and J is TRBJ2-7; 8 nucleotides align to TRBD1. The CDR3 is 16 amino acids. CDR1 and CDR2 from the germline V gene are LNHNV and YYDKDF (reference sequence). The J segment lost 6 bases and the V segment lost 3 bases, leaving 13 bases of the junction unmatched.